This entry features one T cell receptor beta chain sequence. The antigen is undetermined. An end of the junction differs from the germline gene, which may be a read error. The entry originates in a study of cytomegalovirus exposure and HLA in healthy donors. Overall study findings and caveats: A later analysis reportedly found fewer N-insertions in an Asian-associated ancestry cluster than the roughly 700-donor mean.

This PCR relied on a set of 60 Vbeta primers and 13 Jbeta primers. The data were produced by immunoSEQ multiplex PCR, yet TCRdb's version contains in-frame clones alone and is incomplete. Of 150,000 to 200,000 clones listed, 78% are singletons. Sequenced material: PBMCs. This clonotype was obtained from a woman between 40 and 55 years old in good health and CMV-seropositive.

The CDR3 bases are TGTGCCAGCAGTCGCCCTGACCGCGACAAAAACAGTCAGTACTTC. Its translation is CASSRPDRDKNSQYF. The chain links TRBV28 to TRBJ2-4, with unresolved D. Germline V lookup: CDR1 MDHEN, CDR2 SYDVKM. This CDR3 is 15 amino acids long.